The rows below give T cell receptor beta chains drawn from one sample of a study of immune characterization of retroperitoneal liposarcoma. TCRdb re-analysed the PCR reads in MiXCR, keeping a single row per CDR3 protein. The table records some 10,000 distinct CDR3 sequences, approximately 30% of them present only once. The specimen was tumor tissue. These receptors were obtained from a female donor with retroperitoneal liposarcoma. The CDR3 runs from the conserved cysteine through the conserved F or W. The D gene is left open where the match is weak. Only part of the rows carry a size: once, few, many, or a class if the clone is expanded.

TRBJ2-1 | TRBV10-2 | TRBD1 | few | CASRGQGLFPTYEQFF | TGCGCCAGCAGGGGACAGGGTTTGTTCCCCACCTACGAGCAGTTCTTC
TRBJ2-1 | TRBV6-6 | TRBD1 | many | CASSYSGTGGETQFF | TGTGCCAGCAGTTACTCGGGGACAGGGGGGGAGACCCAGTTCTTC
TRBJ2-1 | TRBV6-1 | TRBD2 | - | CASIMGLAFSFEQFF | TGTGCCAGCATAATGGGACTAGCTTTTTCCTTTGAGCAGTTCTTC
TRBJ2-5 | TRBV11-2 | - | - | CASSQLDGQETQYF | TGTGCCAGCAGCCAATTGGACGGGCAAGAGACCCAGTACTTC
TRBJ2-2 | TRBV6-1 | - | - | CASSSVSTIGIGELFF | TGTGCCAGCAGTTCCGTCTCCACGATAGGAATCGGGGAGCTGTTTTTT
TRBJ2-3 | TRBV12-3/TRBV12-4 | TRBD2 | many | CASRQTSGGIHTQYF | TGTGCCAGCAGACAGACTAGCGGGGGGATACATACGCAGTATTTT
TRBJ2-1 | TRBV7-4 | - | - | CASSLEVGNSYEQFF | TGTGCCAGCAGCTTAGAGGTAGGGAACTCCTACGAGCAGTTCTTC
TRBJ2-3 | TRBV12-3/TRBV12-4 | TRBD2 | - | CASRTSGDTQYF | TGTGCCAGCAGGACTAGCGGAGATACGCAGTATTTT
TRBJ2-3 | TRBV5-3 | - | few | CASIPLSSANTQYF | TGTGCCAGCATCCCATTAAGTTCCGCGAATACGCAGTATTTT
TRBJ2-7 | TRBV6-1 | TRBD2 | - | CASSPRGGRVLAGAKAYEQYF | TGTGCCAGCAGTCCAAGGGGGGGGAGAGTACTAGCGGGAGCTAAAGCCTACGAGCAGTACTTC
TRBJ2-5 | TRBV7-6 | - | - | CASSRGTSQETQYF | TGTGCCAGCAGCCGCGGGACCTCACAAGAGACCCAGTACTTC
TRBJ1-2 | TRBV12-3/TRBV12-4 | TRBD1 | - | CASTSAGGSLHGYTF | TGTGCCAGCACCAGCGCAGGGGGGAGCCTTCATGGCTACACCTTC
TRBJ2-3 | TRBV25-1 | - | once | CASSRGSTDTQYF | TGTGCCAGCAGCCGCGGGAGCACAGATACGCAGTATTTT
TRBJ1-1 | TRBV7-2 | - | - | CASSLRAEAFF | TGTGCCAGCAGCTTGAGGGCTGAAGCTTTCTTT
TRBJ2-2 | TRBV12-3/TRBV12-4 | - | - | CASGNPRAAGELFF | TGTGCCAGCGGAAATCCGAGGGCAGCCGGGGAGCTGTTTTTT